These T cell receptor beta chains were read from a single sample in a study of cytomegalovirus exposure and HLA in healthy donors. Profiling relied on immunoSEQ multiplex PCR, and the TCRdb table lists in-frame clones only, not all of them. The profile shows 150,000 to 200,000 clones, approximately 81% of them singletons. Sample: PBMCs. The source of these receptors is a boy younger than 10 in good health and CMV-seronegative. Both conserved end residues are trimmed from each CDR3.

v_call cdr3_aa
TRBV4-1 ASSHLHRAGPGAEAF
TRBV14 ASSQDPPGTGETQPRLYGYT
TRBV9 ASSVVDGYEQY
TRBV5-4 ASSYQTGDYGYT
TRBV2 ASREGTEAF
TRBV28 ASRLTGAKNIQY
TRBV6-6 ASSYRALNYGYT
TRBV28 ASSKVGADYEQY
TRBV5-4 ASRFRDRAYNEQF
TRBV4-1 ASSQVAGGPNEQF
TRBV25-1 ASSAGALGGEQF
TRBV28 ASRPGDSVREKLF
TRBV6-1 ASSVRRGFPYEQY
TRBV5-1 ASRPAGLNTEAF
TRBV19 ASSPQGGEQY
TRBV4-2 ASSQDLRIGELF
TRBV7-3 ASSIDREANYGYT
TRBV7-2 ASSKRDRGQFGELF
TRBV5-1 ASSFGGGNTDTQY
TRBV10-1 ASSEFEGEETQY
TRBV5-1 ASSLGQVITGELF
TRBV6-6 ASSYSGLSPDEQF